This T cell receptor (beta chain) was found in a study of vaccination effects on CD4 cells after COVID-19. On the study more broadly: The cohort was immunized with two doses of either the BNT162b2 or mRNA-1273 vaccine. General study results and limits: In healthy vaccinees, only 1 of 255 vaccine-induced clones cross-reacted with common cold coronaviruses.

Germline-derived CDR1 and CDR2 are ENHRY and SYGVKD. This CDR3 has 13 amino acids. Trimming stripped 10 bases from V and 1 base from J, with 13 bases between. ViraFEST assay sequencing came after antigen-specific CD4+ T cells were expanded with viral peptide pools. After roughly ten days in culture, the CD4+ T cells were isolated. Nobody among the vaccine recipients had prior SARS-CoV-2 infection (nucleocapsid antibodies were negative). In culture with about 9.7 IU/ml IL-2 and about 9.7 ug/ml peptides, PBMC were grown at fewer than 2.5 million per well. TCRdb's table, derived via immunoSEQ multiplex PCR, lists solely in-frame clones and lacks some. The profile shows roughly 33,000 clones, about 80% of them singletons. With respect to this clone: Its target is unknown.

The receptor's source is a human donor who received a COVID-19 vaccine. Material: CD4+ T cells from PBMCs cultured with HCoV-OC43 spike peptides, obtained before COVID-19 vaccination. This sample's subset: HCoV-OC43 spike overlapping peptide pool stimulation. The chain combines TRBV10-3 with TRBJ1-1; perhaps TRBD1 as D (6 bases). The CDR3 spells CATGGAPNTEAFF. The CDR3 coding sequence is TGTGCCACGGGGGGGGCCCCGAACACTGAAGCTTTCTTT.